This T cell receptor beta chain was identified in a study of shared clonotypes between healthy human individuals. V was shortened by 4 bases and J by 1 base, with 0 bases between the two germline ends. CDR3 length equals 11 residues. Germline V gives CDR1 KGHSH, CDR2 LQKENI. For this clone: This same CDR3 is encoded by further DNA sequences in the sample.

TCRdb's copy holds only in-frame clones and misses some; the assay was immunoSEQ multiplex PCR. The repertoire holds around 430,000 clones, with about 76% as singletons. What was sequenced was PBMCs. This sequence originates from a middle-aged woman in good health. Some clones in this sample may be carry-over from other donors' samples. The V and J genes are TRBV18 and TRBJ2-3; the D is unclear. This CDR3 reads CASSRTDTQYF. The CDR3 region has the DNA TGTGCCAGCTCACGCACAGATACGCAGTATTTT.